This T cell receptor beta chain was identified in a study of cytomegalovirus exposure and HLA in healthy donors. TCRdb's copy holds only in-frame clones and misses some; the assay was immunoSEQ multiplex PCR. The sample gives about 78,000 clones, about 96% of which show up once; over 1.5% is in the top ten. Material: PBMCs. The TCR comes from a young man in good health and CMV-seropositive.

The chain's CDR3 is CAWNRNTEAFF. The CDR3 DNA sequence: TGTGCCTGGAACAGGAACACTGAAGCTTTCTTT. The V gene is TRBV30, the J gene TRBJ1-1; unclear D gene. Germline CDR1 reads GTSNPN; CDR2 reads SVGIG (reference sequence). Trimming took off 4 bases at V and 1 base at J, with 4 bases between the two ends. This CDR3 is built from 11 residues. Based on the CDR3 plus reference TRBV30 and TRBJ1-1, the full variable domain is SQTIHQWPATLVQPVGSPLSLECTVEGTSNPNLYWYRQAAGRGLQLLFYSVGIGQISSEVPQNLSASRPQDRQFILSSKKLLLSDSGFYLCAWNRNTEAFFGQGTRLTVV.